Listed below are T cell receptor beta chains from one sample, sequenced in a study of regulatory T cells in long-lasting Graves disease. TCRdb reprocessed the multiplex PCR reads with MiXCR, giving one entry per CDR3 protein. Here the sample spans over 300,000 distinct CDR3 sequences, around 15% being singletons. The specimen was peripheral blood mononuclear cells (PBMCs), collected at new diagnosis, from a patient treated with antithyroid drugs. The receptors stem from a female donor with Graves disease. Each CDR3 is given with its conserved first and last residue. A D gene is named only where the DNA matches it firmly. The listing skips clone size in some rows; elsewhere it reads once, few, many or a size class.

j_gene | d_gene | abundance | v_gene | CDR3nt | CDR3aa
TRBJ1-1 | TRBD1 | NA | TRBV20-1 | TGCAGTGCTGCCCCAGGGGGAGGGTCTGCTTTCTTT | CSAAPGGGSAFF
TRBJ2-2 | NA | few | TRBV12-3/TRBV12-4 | TGTGCCAGCCGATGGGCCGGGGAGCTGTTTTTT | CASRWAGELFF
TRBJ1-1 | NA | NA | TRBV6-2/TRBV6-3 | TGTGCCAGCAGTCCCTCCATTTACAGGGATACGAACACTGAAGCTTTCTTT | CASSPSIYRDTNTEAFF
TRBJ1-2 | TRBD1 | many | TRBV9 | TGTGCCAGCAGCGACGGACAGGGTTCAGAGCGCTACACCTTC | CASSDGQGSERYTF
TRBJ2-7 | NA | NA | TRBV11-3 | TGTGCCAGCAGCTTAGATCTAAGCTCCTACGAGCAGTACTTC | CASSLDLSSYEQYF
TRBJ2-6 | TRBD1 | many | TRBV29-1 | TGCAGCGTTGAATACGCGACAGGGGTGCCTGGGGCCAACGTCCTGACTTTC | CSVEYATGVPGANVLTF
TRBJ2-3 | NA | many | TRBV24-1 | TGTGCCACCAGTGATTTCGGTTCTTCCACAGATACGCAGTATTTT | CATSDFGSSTDTQYF
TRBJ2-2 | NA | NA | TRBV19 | TGTGCCAGTAGTTCCACGGGTGTCGGGGAGCTGTTTTTT | CASSSTGVGELFF
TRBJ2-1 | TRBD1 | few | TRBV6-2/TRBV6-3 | TGTGCCAGCACCGGAATGGGGACAGGGGCGGGGGAGCAGTTCTTC | CASTGMGTGAGEQFF
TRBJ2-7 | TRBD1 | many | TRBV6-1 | TGTGCCAGCAGTGCGGAGGACAGGGGTGTCTACGAGCAGTACTTC | CASSAEDRGVYEQYF
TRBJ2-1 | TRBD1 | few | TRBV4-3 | TGCGCCAGCAGCCAAGCCTTCCCGGGACAGTTCTACAATGAGCAGTTCTTC | CASSQAFPGQFYNEQFF
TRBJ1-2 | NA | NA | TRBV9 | TGTGCCAGCAGCTCAACCTACGGAGGGGCCGGAAATGGCTACACCTTC | CASSSTYGGAGNGYTF
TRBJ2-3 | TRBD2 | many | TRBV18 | TGTGCCAGCTCACCACAGGCGCTAGCGGCAGATACGCAGTATTTT | CASSPQALAADTQYF
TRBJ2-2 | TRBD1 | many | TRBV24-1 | TGTGCCACCAGTGATTGGACAGGGTTCGGCACCGGGGAGCTGTTTTTT | CATSDWTGFGTGELFF
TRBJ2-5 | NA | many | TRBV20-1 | TGCAGTGCCGACCCGCAACGGGAAGAGACCCAGTACTTC | CSADPQREETQYF
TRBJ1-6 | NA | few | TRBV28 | TGTGCCAGCAGTATTGGGCAGTATAATTCACCCCTCCACTTT | CASSIGQYNSPLHF
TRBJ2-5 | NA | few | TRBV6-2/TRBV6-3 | TGTGCCAGCAGTTACTCGAGCTCTATCGTGACCCAGTACTTC | CASSYSSSIVTQYF
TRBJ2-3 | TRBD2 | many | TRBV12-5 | TGTGCTAGTGGCGAGGGACTAGCGGGAGGCCGCGCAGATACGCAGTATTTT | CASGEGLAGGRADTQYF
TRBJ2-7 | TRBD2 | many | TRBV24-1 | TGTGCCACCAGTGATTTGGAGCGGGGCGAGCAGTACTTC | CATSDLERGEQYF